Detailed here is one TCR beta chain. Its specificity is unknown. Trimming cost V 4 bases and J 4 bases, with 14 bases left between them. CDR3 length: 13 amino acids. Germline V gene sequence: CDR1 SQVTM, CDR2 ANQGSEA. The sample is drawn from a study of cytomegalovirus exposure and HLA in healthy donors. PCR employed 60 Vbeta and 13 Jbeta primers. Assay: immunoSEQ multiplex PCR; the TCRdb copy retains only in-frame clones and omits some. The table includes about 140,000 clones, around 73% detected once. Overall study results and limits: Among immune exposure information, only CMV serostatus was available. Later analysis associated a missense DCLRE1C variant with TCR beta V- and J-gene trimming.

Sequencing was done on a sample of PBMCs. The receptor was derived from a human donor in good health. The rearrangement uses TRBV29-1 and TRBJ2-7; perhaps TRBD1 as D (5 bases). CDR3 sequence (DNA): TGCAGCGTTGTCAAGGCAGGGAAGTACGAGCAGTACTTC. It specifies CSVVKAGKYEQYF.